The rows below give T cell receptor beta chains drawn from one sample of a study of memory CD8 T cells in hepatitis C reinfection. Repertoires were generated with immunoSEQ multiplex PCR, while TCRdb's copy carries only in-frame clones and drops some. The sample comprises about 50,000 clones, 80% to 90% of which are singletons, and 0.65% to 0.8% rests with the top ten. Sequenced: naive CD8+ T cells sorted from blood. Receptor source: a man younger than 35 with hepatitis C virus infection. Both conserved end residues are part of each CDR3. D genes are given only for firm matches. Not all rows give a size; the values are once, few, many and, for expanded clones, a class.

clone_size	d_call	v_call	j_call	cdr3_nt	cdr3_aa
NA	NA	TRBV27	TRBJ1-1	TGTGCCAGCAGTCCGCCTACAGGGTTGGGCACGGTAACGTTAGGGCTCCGGAACACTGAAGCTTTCTTT	CASSPPTGLGTVTLGLRNTEAFF
once	NA	TRBV7-9	TRBJ2-1	TGTGCCAGCAGCATGGTGGGTAGCGTTGACAATGAGCAGTTCTTC	CASSMVGSVDNEQFF
NA	NA	TRBV7-9	TRBJ2-5	TGTGCCAGCAGCTTAGGGGCAGGCCGTGAGACCCAGTACTTC	CASSLGAGRETQYF
NA	NA	TRBV28	TRBJ2-6	TGTGCCAGCAGTATGGAGGGTTTCGGATCTGGGGCCAACGTCCTGACTTTC	CASSMEGFGSGANVLTF
NA	TRBD2	TRBV27	TRBJ2-1	TGTGCCAGCAGTCTTAGCGGGAGCTCTTACAATGAGCAGTTCTTC	CASSLSGSSYNEQFF
NA	NA	TRBV5-6	TRBJ2-7	TGTGCCAGCAGCTTGCAGGGGCCCACCTACGAGCAGTACTTC	CASSLQGPTYEQYF
NA	TRBD2	TRBV5-4	TRBJ2-7	TGTGCCAGCAGCTTAAGCGGGAGGAAGTACGAGCAGTACTTC	CASSLSGRKYEQYF
NA	TRBD1	TRBV6-5	TRBJ2-3	TGTGCCAGCAGTCAAGACGGACAGGGGGATACGCAGTATTTT	CASSQDGQGDTQYF
NA	TRBD1	TRBV4-1	TRBJ2-1	TGCGCCAGCAGCCTCGACAGGGTGAATGAGCAGTTCTTC	CASSLDRVNEQFF
few	TRBD1	TRBV10-1	TRBJ2-7	TGCGCCATCGAGGGGACAGTAACCTACGAGCAGTACTTC	CAIEGTVTYEQYF
NA	NA	TRBV10-2	TRBJ2-3	TGCGCCAGCAGTGAGTCGTACTCCACAGATACGCAGTATTTT	CASSESYSTDTQYF
few	TRBD1	TRBV4-1	TRBJ2-1	TGCGCCAGCAGCCACCAACAACAGGGGAATGAGCAGTTCTTC	CASSHQQQGNEQFF
NA	NA	TRBV19	TRBJ1-1	TGTGCCAGTAGCAGGTCCCCCCCTGAAGCTTTCTTT	CASSRSPPEAFF
NA	TRBD1	TRBV4-1	TRBJ2-2	TGCGCCAGCAGCCAAGGACAGGGGATTGGGGACACCGGGGAGCTGTTTTTT	CASSQGQGIGDTGELFF
once	NA	TRBV4-1	TRBJ2-3	TGCGCCAGCAGCCCGAGACTACGAACCGATAGTGCAGATACGCAGTATTTT	CASSPRLRTDSADTQYF
once	NA	TRBV5-5	TRBJ1-2	TGTGCCAGCAGCAGTGGGCGGGGCAAGTCCTTC	CASSSGRGKSF
NA	TRBD1	TRBV6-1	TRBJ1-6	TGTGCCAGCAGTGAAGAGACAGGGGGCTATTCACCCCTCCACTTT	CASSEETGGYSPLHF
once	NA	TRBV7-2	TRBJ2-1	TGTGCCAGCAGCTCCGTGGCCTCCTCCTACAATGAGCAGTTCTTC	CASSSVASSYNEQFF
NA	NA	TRBV6-1	TRBJ2-5	TGTGCCAGCAGTCTACAGGTAGTACAAGAGACCCAGTACTTC	CASSLQVVQETQYF
NA	NA	TRBV14	TRBJ1-2	TGTGCCAGCAGCCAAGCAACGAGGGCAGCCCCCTATGGCTACACCTTC	CASSQATRAAPYGYTF
NA	NA	TRBV7-9	TRBJ1-2	TGTGCCAGCGGCTCGATGGGGGCCAACTATGGCTACACCTTC	CASGSMGANYGYTF
once	TRBD1	TRBV6-1	TRBJ1-5	TGTGCCAGCAGGACAGGGTTTGGCAATCAGCCCCAGCATTTT	CASRTGFGNQPQHF
few	TRBD1	TRBV5-1	TRBJ1-5	TGCGCCAGCAGCGCTACAGGGGGCAATCAGCCCCAGCATTTT	CASSATGGNQPQHF
NA	TRBD1	TRBV5-4	TRBJ2-1	TGTGCCAGCAGCTTGGAGACAGGGCTAGACAATGAGCAGTTCTTC	CASSLETGLDNEQFF
NA	NA	TRBV27	TRBJ1-5	TGTGCCAGCAGCCCTCTCCCAGACAGCGAAGGAGGCAATCAGCCCCAGCATTTT	CASSPLPDSEGGNQPQHF
NA	TRBD1	TRBV11-2	TRBJ2-2	TGTGCCAGCAGCTTAGTGACAGGGGGAGTCGGGGAGCTGTTTTTT	CASSLVTGGVGELFF
few	TRBD1	TRBV6-5	TRBJ2-2	TGTGCCAGCAGTCCGACGACAGGGCCAACCGGGGAGCTGTTTTTT	CASSPTTGPTGELFF
NA	TRBD2	TRBV5-4	TRBJ2-3	TGTGCCAGCAGCCTGATGACTAGCGGCACAGATACGCAGTATTTT	CASSLMTSGTDTQYF
NA	TRBD1	TRBV4-1	TRBJ1-1	TGCGCCAGCAGCCCCCAAGTACAGGGGGCAATGAACACTGAAGCTTTCTTT	CASSPQVQGAMNTEAFF
NA	NA	TRBV19	TRBJ1-2	TGTGCCAGTAGTATAGGCCCGACTGCAGGGGTGAGCGGCTACACCTTC	CASSIGPTAGVSGYTF
once	NA	TRBV11-2	TRBJ2-1	TGTGCCAGCAGCTTAGGACAGAGCTCCTACAATGAGCAGTTCTTC	CASSLGQSSYNEQFF
NA	TRBD1	TRBV7-2	TRBJ1-1	TGTGCCAGCACCACCCCAGGACAGGGAGGTTTGGACACTGAAGCTTTCTTT	CASTTPGQGGLDTEAFF
NA	NA	TRBV11-2	TRBJ1-1	TGTGCCAGCAGCTTAGATCGCTGGGGCGATAACACTGAAGCTTTCTTT	CASSLDRWGDNTEAFF
NA	TRBD2	TRBV10-1	TRBJ2-1	TGCGCCAGCAGTTCGGGACTAGCCCCGGGTGAGCAGTTCTTC	CASSSGLAPGEQFF
NA	NA	TRBV5-1	TRBJ2-2	TGCGCCAGCAGCCGGTACCAGAACACCGGGGAGCTGTTTTTT	CASSRYQNTGELFF
NA	NA	TRBV7-3	TRBJ2-3	TGTGCCAGCAGCTTCGGAGGTGGCACAGATACGCAGTATTTT	CASSFGGGTDTQYF
once	TRBD2	TRBV19	TRBJ2-1	TGTGCCAGTAGTACGACTAGCGGTTACAATGAGCAGTTCTTC	CASSTTSGYNEQFF
NA	TRBD1	TRBV4-1	TRBJ2-7	TGCGCCAGCAGCCAACCGGGACAGGGAACCTACGAGCAGTACTTC	CASSQPGQGTYEQYF
NA	TRBD1	TRBV9	TRBJ2-3	TGTGCCAGCAGCGTAGAGGGTTTCGGCAGGGGGACAGATACGCAGTATTTT	CASSVEGFGRGTDTQYF
NA	NA	TRBV19	TRBJ2-2	TGTGCCAGTAGTATAGGTCTAGCTATGACCGGGGAGCTGTTTTTT	CASSIGLAMTGELFF
NA	NA	TRBV6-5	TRBJ2-2	TGTGCCAGCAGTTACGGGCTGAACACCGGGGAGCTGTTTTTT	CASSYGLNTGELFF
NA	TRBD1	TRBV6-5	TRBJ1-2	TGTGCCAGCAGCCCCGCAGGGGGCTATGGCTACACCTTC	CASSPAGGYGYTF
once	NA	TRBV28	TRBJ2-7	TGTGCCAGCAGTCAGGGCTTAGGGATAGATGGCGAGCAGTACTTC	CASSQGLGIDGEQYF
NA	TRBD2	TRBV27	TRBJ2-7	TGTGCCAGCATGGGGGGGACGTACGAGCAGTACTTC	CASMGGTYEQYF
NA	TRBD1	TRBV5-8	TRBJ1-2	TGTGCCAGCAGCTTAGGACAGGGAGGGGATGGCTACACCTTC	CASSLGQGGDGYTF
NA	NA	TRBV4-3	TRBJ2-2	TGCGCCAGCAGCCAAGAAGCCGGGATCGGAGGGGAGCTGTTTTTT	CASSQEAGIGGELFF
NA	TRBD2	TRBV7-8	TRBJ2-3	TGTGCCAGCAGCTTCGTGTTCACGGGGACTACCACAGATACGCAGTATTTT	CASSFVFTGTTTDTQYF
NA	TRBD2	TRBV27	TRBJ2-7	TGTGCCAGCAGTTCGGGACTAGCGGGGACCTACGAGCAGTACTTC	CASSSGLAGTYEQYF
NA	TRBD2	TRBV7-2	TRBJ2-3	TGTGCCAGCACCCAGATCGGGGGGACAGATACGCAGTATTTT	CASTQIGGTDTQYF
NA	TRBD1	TRBV2	TRBJ1-4	TGTGCCAGCAGGACCGGACAGGGGAGAGAAAAACTGTTTTTT	CASRTGQGREKLFF
NA	TRBD1	TRBV5-1	TRBJ2-3	TGCGCCAGCAGCGATGACAGGGGGCTGGACACCTTCACAGATACGCAGTATTTT	CASSDDRGLDTFTDTQYF
once	NA	TRBV5-1	TRBJ2-1	TGCGCCAGCAGCCTAGCGTCTCATGAGCAGTTCTTC	CASSLASHEQFF
few	NA	TRBV6-1	TRBJ1-1	TGTGCCAGCAGTGAAACCGGGTTAGGTTCTGAAGCTTTCTTT	CASSETGLGSEAFF
NA	NA	TRBV4-1	TRBJ2-5	TGCGCCAGCAGCCAGCTCGGAGAGACCCAGTACTTC	CASSQLGETQYF
few	NA	TRBV6-5	TRBJ1-5	TGTGCCAGCAGCTACGGCAGCAATCAGCCCCAGCATTTT	CASSYGSNQPQHF